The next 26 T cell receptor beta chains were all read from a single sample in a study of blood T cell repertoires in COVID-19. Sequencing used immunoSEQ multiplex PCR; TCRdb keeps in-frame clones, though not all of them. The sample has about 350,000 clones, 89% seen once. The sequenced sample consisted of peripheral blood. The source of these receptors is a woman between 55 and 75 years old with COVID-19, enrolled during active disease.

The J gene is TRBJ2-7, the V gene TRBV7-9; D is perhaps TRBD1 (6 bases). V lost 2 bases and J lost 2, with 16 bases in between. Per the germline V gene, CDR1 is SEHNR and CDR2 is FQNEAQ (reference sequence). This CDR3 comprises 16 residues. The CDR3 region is CASSLTGQPTTYEQYF. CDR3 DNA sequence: TGTGCCAGCAGCTTAACTGGACAGCCAACTACCTACGAGCAGTACTTC.

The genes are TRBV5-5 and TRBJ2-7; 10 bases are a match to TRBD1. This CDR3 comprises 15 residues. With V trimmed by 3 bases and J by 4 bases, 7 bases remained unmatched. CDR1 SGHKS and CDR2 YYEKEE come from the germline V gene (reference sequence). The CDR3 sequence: CASSSGQGEWYEQYF. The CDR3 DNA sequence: TGTGCCAGCAGCTCAGGACAGGGGGAATGGTACGAGCAGTACTTC. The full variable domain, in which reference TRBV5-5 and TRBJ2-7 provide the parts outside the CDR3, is DAGVTQSPTHLIKTRGQQVTLRCSPISGHKSVSWYQQVLGQGPQFIFQYYEKEERGRGNFPDRFSARQFPNYSSELNVNALLLGDSALYLCASSSGQGEWYEQYFGPGTRLTVT.

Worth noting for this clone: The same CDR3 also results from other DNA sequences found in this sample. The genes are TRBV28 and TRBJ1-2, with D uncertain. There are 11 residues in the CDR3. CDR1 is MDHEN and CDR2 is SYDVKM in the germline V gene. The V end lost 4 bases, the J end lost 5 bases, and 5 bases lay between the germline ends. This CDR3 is CASSSVYGYTF. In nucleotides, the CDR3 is TGTGCCAGCAGTTCGGTTTATGGCTACACCTTC.

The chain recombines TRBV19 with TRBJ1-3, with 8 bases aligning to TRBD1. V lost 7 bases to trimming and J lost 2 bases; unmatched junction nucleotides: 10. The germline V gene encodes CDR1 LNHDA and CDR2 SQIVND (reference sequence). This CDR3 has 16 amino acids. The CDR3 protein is CASIPGLTGAGNTIYF. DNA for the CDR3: TGTGCCAGTATCCCTGGATTGACAGGGGCTGGAAACACCATATATTTT.

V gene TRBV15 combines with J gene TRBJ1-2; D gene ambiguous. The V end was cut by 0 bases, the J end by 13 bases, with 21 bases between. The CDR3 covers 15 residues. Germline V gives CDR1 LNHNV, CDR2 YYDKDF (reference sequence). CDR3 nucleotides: TGTGCCACCAGCAGAGAGAATAGGCAGACTCCAATCGTCACCTTC. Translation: CATSRENRQTPIVTF.

In DNA, the CDR3 is TGTGCTAGTGGTTTGAGGCGGGGGGAGGCCGGGGAGCTGTTTTTT. Its translation is CASGLRRGEAGELFF. The rearrangement joins TRBV12-5 to TRBJ2-2, with TRBD2 matching over 8 bases. Germline assignment: CDR1 LGHNT and CDR2 FRNRAP. There are 15 residues in the CDR3. The V segment lost 2 bases and the J segment 6 bases; nucleotides outside the gene matches: 5.

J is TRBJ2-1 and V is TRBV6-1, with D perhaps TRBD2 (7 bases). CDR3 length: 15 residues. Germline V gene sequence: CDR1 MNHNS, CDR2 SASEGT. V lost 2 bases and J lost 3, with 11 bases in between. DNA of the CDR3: TGTGCCAGCAGTGAAAGGGGGGGCCTCTACAATGAGCAGTTCTTC. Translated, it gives CASSERGGLYNEQFF.

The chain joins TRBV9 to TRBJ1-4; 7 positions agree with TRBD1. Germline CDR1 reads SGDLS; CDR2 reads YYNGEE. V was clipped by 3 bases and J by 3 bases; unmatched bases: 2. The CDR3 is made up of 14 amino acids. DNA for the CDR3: TGTGCCAGCAGCGGGGACAGACCTAATGAAAAACTGTTTTTT. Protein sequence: CASSGDRPNEKLFF. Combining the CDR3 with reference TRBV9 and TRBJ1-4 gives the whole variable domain DSGVTQTPKHLITATGQRVTLRCSPRSGDLSVYWYQQSLDQGLQFLIQYYNGEERAKGNILERFSAQQFPDLHSELNLSSLELGDSALYFCASSGDRPNEKLFFGSGTQLSVL.

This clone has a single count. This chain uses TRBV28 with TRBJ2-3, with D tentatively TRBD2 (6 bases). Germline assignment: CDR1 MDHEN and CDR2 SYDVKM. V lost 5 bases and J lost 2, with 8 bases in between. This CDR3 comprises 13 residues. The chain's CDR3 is CASSGGYTDTQYF. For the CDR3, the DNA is TGTGCCAGCAGTGGGGGGTACACAGATACGCAGTATTTT.

The CDR3 spells CGVQLLGDTQYF. The CDR3 DNA follows: TGTGGAGTCCAACTACTCGGCGATACGCAGTATTTT. The rearrangement uses TRBV19 and TRBJ2-3; no definite D call. Germline CDR1 and CDR2: LNHDA and SQIVND (reference sequence). The CDR3 spans 12 residues.

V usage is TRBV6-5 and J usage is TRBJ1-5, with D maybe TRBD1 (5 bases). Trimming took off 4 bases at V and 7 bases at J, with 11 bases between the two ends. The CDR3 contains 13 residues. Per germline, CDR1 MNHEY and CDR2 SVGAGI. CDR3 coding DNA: TGTGCCAGCAGTTCGGGGGTGTGGCAGCCCCAGCATTTT. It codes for CASSSGVWQPQHF.

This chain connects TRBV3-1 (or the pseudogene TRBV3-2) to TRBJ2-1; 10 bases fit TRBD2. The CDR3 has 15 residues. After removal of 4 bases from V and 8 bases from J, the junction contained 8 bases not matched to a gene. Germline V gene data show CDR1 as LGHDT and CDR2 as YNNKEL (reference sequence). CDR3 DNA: TGTGCCAGCAGCCTCTTAGCGGGGGGCCTCGATGAGCAGTTCTTC. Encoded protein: CASSLLAGGLDEQFF.

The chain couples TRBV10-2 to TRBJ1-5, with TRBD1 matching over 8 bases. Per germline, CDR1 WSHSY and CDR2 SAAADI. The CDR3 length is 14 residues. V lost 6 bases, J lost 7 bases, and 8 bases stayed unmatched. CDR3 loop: CASRETGEYQPQHF. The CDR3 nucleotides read TGCGCCAGCAGGGAGACAGGGGAATACCAGCCCCAGCATTTT.

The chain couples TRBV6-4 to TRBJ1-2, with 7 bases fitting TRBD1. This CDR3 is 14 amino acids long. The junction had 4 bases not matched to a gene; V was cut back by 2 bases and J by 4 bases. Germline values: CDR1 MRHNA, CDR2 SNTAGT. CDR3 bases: TGTGCCAGCAGTGACAGGGGGCTCGGCTATGGCTACACCTTC. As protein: CASSDRGLGYGYTF.

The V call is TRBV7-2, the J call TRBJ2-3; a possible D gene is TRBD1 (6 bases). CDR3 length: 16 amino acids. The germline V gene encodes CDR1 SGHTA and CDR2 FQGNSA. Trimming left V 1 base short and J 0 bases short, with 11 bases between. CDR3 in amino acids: CASSLGHRVSTDTQYF. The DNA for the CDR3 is TGTGCCAGCAGCTTAGGTCACAGGGTAAGCACAGATACGCAGTATTTT.

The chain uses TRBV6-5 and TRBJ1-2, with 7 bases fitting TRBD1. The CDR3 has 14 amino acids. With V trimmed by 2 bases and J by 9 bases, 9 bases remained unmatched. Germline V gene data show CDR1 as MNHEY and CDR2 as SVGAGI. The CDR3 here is CASSYNLRDRSYTF. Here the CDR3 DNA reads TGTGCCAGCAGTTACAACCTCCGGGACAGAAGCTACACCTTC.

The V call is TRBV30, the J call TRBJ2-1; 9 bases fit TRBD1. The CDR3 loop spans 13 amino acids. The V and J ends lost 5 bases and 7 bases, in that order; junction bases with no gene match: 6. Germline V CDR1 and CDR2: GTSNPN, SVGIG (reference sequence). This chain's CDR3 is CAWSSGTGNEQFF. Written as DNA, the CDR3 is TGTGCCTGGTCTTCCGGGACAGGGAATGAGCAGTTCTTC.

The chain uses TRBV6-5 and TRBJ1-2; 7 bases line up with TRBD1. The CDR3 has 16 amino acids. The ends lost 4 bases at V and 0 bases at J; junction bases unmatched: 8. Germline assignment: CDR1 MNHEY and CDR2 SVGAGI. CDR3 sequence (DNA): TGTGCCAGCAGTTCCATTACCGGGACAGCTAACTATGGCTACACCTTC. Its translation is CASSSITGTANYGYTF.

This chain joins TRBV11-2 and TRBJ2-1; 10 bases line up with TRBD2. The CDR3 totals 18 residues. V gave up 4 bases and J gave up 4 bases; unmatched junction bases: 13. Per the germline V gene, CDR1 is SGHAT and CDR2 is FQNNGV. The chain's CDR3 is CASSSPRGDSGGYNEQFF. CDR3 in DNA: TGTGCCAGCAGCTCCCCCCGTGGTGATAGCGGGGGGTACAATGAGCAGTTCTTC.

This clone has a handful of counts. In DNA form, the CDR3 reads TGTGCCAGCAGCTCTAACCTAGGACAGGGCTCTGGAAACACCATATATTTT. This codes for CASSSNLGQGSGNTIYF. This chain links TRBV7-2 with TRBJ1-3; TRBD1 matches 8 bases. The CDR3 sequence is 17 residues long. The junction had 8 bases not matched to a gene; V was cut back by 4 bases and J by 0 bases. Germline V gene data show CDR1 as SGHTA and CDR2 as FQGNSA.

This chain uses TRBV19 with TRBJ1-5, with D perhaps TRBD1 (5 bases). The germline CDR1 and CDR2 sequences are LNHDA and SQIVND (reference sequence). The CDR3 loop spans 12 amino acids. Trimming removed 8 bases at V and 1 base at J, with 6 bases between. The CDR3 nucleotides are TGTGCCAGTCGACAGAGCAATCAGCCCCAGCATTTT. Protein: CASRQSNQPQHF.

The CDR3 sequence is CASSIGFGDVGEKLFF. For the CDR3, the DNA is TGTGCCAGTAGTATAGGCTTCGGGGATGTCGGAGAAAAACTGTTTTTT. The V gene is TRBV19, the J gene TRBJ1-4, with D hard to call. The germline V gene has CDR1 LNHDA and CDR2 SQIVND (reference sequence). CDR3 length: 16 residues. Trimming pared 1 base from V and 8 bases from J, leaving 17 bases between.

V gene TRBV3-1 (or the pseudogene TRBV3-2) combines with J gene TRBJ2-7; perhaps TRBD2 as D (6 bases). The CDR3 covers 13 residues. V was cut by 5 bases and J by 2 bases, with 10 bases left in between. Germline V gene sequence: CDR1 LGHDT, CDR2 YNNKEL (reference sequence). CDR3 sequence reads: CASSSRETYEQYF. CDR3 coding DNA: TGTGCCAGCAGCTCCCGGGAGACCTACGAGCAGTACTTC.

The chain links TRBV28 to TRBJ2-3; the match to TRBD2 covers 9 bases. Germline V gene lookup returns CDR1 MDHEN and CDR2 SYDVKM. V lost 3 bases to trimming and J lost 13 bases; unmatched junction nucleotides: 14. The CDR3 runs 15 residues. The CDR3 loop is CASSLIGGGGELEYF. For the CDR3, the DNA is TGTGCCAGCAGTTTGATTGGCGGGGGGGGTGAACTAGAGTATTTT.

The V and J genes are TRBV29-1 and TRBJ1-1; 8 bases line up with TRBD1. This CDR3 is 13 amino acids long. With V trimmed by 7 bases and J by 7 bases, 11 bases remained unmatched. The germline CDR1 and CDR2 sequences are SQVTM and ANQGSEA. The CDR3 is CSARPGQAFEAFF. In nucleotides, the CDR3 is TGCAGCGCCAGACCGGGACAGGCTTTTGAAGCTTTCTTT. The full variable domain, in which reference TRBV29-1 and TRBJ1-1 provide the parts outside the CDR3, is SAVISQKPSRDICQRGTSLTIQCQVDSQVTMMFWYRQQPGQSLTLIATANQGSEATYESGFVIDKFPISRPNLTFSTLTVSNMSPEDSSIYLCSARPGQAFEAFFGQGTRLTVV.

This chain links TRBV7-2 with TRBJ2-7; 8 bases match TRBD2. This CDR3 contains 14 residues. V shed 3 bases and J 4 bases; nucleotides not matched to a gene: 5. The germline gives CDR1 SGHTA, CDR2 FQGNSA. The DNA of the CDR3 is TGTGCCAGCAGCTTGGGCGGGGGGAAATACGAGCAGTACTTC. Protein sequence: CASSLGGGKYEQYF. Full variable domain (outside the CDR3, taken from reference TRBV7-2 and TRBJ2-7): GAGVSQSPSNKVTEKGKDVELRCDPISGHTALYWYRQSLGQGLEFLIYFQGNSAPDKSGLPSDRFSAERTGGSVSTLTIQRTQQEDSAVYLCASSLGGGKYEQYFGPGTRLTVT.